The source of this T cell receptor beta chain is a study of post-analysis software for immune sequencing data. Prepared libraries of TCR beta cDNA carried unique molecular identifiers. TCRdb re-called the PCR reads with MiXCR, one entry per CDR3 protein. The sample lists roughly 800,000 distinct CDR3 sequences, roughly 50% occurring once. This clonotype showed up just a few times. This TCR was recovered from a girl aged 10 to 17 with multiple sclerosis. Specimen: blood.

CDR3: CATSRDQNEQFF. CDR3 DNA sequence: TGTGCCACCAGCAGGGACCAGAATGAGCAGTTCTTC. The chain employs TRBV15 and TRBJ2-1; D remains unclear. Deletions cut 3 bases from V and 7 bases from J, with 7 bases between. The CDR3 is 12 residues long. From germline, CDR1 is LNHNV and CDR2 YYDKDF (reference sequence).